This TCR beta chain was observed in a study of T cell responses to AZD1222 COVID-19 vaccine (dated by TCRdb to the early 2020s). Study-level background: Because spike-specific TCR depth and breadth did not differ between the two schedules, AZD1222 recipients who got a second dose at roughly 4 weeks were pooled with those who got a second dose at roughly 12 weeks. A total of approximately 250 trial participants underwent TCR sequencing, of whom roughly 210 had received two doses of AZD1222 and about 25 had received two doses of the MenACWY control vaccine. Trial participants were enrolled into age subgroups of 18-55, 56-69 and 70-plus years, which contained roughly 140, 27 and 60 TCR-sequenced participants, respectively.

Findings and caveats that apply to the study as a whole: The 56-69-year group was small, and its depth increase did not reach significance, likely because of low power. Participants were mostly white British, with more females than males. The authors suggested clonal diversity may have been underestimated. Because no samples from the day 14 peak response were available, repertoires could be characterized only after the peak T cell response. Spike-specific TCR breadth and depth rose significantly after two AZD1222 doses compared with day 0 and with MenACWY recipients. Reportedly, close to half of the unique spike-specific TCRs recognized epitopes lying outside the regions that are mutated in the B.1.351 and B.1.1.7 variants. Vaccine-associated CD4 TCRs spanned the whole spike protein, with dominant responses in regions 160-218 and 743-854. Conclusions about previously exposed vaccinees are limited because only six or seven AZD1222 recipients were SARS-CoV-2 seropositive at baseline.

The CDR3 regions of human TCRbeta chains were subjected to immunosequencing. From the authors' description of their analysis: Repertoire TCRs were matched against a reference library of SARS-CoV-2-specific TCRs generated with the MIRA antigen-specificity platform. Breadth meant the fraction of unique TCRs that were SARS-CoV-2-associated, whereas depth meant the fraction of total T cells that were SARS-CoV-2-associated. Using the MIRA data, each spike-specific TCR was assigned both to the spike region to which the TCR was reactive and to a CD4 or CD8 class. Log10-transformed breadth and depth values were compared by one-way ANOVA with Sidak's multiple comparisons tests. What TCRdb holds here is the immuneACCESS table cut down to in-frame rearrangements. Part of the clones is not present; checked against another copy, under half of the missing clones reflect an unresolved V gene, and the others are unexplained. From that table come the V and J calls and clone size; the DNA was used to work out D and trimming. The sample data list 180,000 or so clones, and around 90% of these were observed just once. The top ten clones comprise roughly 7.7% of the sample.

Of note for this clone: It has no known antigen specificity. Base qualities are not at hand, and no much larger clone is one base apart.

Per the germline V gene (reference sequence), GTSNPN is the CDR1 and SVGIG is the CDR2. Counted from cysteine to phenylalanine, this CDR3 has 11 amino acids. Only the CDR3 DNA is retained, 33 bases long and in frame from the first base. Cut back by 6 bases and 3 bases, the V and J ends lie 8 bases apart. This specimen's time point label, interpreted: baseline before first vaccination. Vaccinee samples were obtained from the UK trials COV001 and COV002, which included a single-blind randomized controlled phase 2/3 trial of AZD1222 (ChAdOx1 nCoV-19) in healthy adults. For TCRbeta chain sequencing, PBMC samples from trial participants were taken at day 0 and at day 28 after the second dose.

The chain joins TRBV30 to TRBJ1-2; the D region possibly corresponds to TRBD1 (5 bases align). This sample comprised peripheral blood, obtained on day 0 of AZD1222 vaccination. The sequence came from an adult in good health. In nucleotides, the sequence is TGTGCCTGTAAGACAGACTATGGCTACACCTTC. Translated, it gives CACKTDYGYTF.